This TCR beta chain stems from a study of T cells in Graves' hyperthyroidism and ophthalmopathy. The CDR3 consists of 15 residues. Trimming stripped 4 bases from V and 1 base from J, with 13 bases between. Study-wide results and caveats: Blood samples included most of the expanded thyroid clonotypes exceeding 0.001. Model predictions of ophthalmopathy came a median approximately 6.8 months before onset.

Amplification targeted TCR beta CDR3 regions from RNA transcripts. Researchers ran a first-round RT-PCR on the TCR CDR3 using the HTBI primer set. TCRdb re-called the multiplex PCR reads through MiXCR, storing one row per CDR3 protein. The profile shows some 510,000 distinct CDR3 sequences, around 21% of them singletons. Hyperthyroidism was newly diagnosed in patients aged 18 to 65 (duration under 2 months). It was 8 to 10 ml of fresh peripheral blood that supplied the PBMCs. This clonotype was counted at least ten times. Antigen unknown. This TCR was recovered from a man between 18 and 29 years old with Graves' hyperthyroidism. The V gene is TRBV12-3 or TRBV12-4, the J gene TRBJ1-1; tentative D call: TRBD1 (5 bases). The specimen sequenced was blood. The CDR3 reads CASSWGMTGNTEAFF. In DNA, the CDR3 is TGTGCCAGCAGTTGGGGGATGACGGGGAACACTGAAGCTTTCTTT.